This T cell receptor (beta chain) was recorded in a study of neurological immune-mediated disorders. This CDR3 has 14 residues. Germline V lookup: CDR1 SGHNT, CDR2 YYREEE (reference sequence). Trimming at V came to 6 bases and at J to 4 bases, leaving 7 bases not matched to a gene. Ten or more counts support this clonotype. The cDNA was generated through 5'RACE incorporating 10-nucleotide random UMIs. MiXCR was run by TCRdb on the 5' RACE reads, yielding one entry per CDR3 protein. The sample yields about 33,000 distinct CDR3 sequences, less than 1.6% seen once. The V and J genes are TRBV5-4 and TRBJ1-2; 9 positions agree with TRBD1. Sequences were obtained from PBMCs. The source is a woman aged 30 to 39 with multiple sclerosis. The CDR3 DNA is TGTGCCAGCAAGCCCACAGGGGGCCTCTATGGCTACACCTTC. Residues: CASKPTGGLYGYTF.